This entry concerns a single TCR beta chain. Its antigen is not identified. The repertoire was sequenced with immunoSEQ multiplex PCR; TCRdb's copy has only in-frame clones and lacks some. The data contain 30,000 to 35,000 clones, approximately 90% of them singletons. The sample originates from a study of OX40 agonist ivuxolimab in advanced cancers. Looking at the study overall: Ivuxolimab, an antibody that agonizes OX40 (CD134), was administered to the patients. Overall study findings and caveats: Expanded clones tended on average to be more numerous among CD8+ T cells than CD4+.

Samples were taken at baseline and on day 1 of cycles 4 and 7. The CDR3 runs to 16 residues. Germline V gene data show CDR1 as LNHDA and CDR2 as SQIVND (reference sequence). The germline V and J ends were trimmed by 5 bases and 4 bases, with 20 bases remaining between them. The clonotype originates from an adult with an advanced solid tumor such as melanoma, head and neck, liver or kidney cancer. The chain combines TRBV19 with TRBJ1-2; tentative D call: TRBD1 (5 bases). This specimen was CD4+ or CD8+ T cells sorted from blood, taken in a trial of the OX40 agonist ivuxolimab. CDR3 in DNA: TGTGCCAGTAGTGGAGTGACAGAACATTTCGGCTATGGCTACACCTTC. Translated, it gives CASSGVTEHFGYGYTF.